These T cell receptor beta chains were read from a single sample in a study of blood T cell repertoires in COVID-19. Sequencing was performed with immunoSEQ multiplex PCR; in TCRdb, only in-frame clones are kept and a portion is missing. Of 200,000 to 250,000 clones listed, around 87% are singletons. Sequencing used PBMCs or T cells enriched from blood (not recorded which). These receptors were collected from a man aged 25 to 45 in a cohort exposed to, infected with or recovered from COVID-19 (not recorded which). Both conserved end residues are part of each CDR3. The D gene is left open where the match is weak. For some rows the clone size is stated as once, few or many, or as a class when expanded; others skip it.

v_gene	len	abundance	d_gene	j_gene	CDR3nt	CDR3aa
TRBV24-1	15	NA	TRBD1	TRBJ2-7	TGTGCCACCAGTGATGCTACAGGGGGCGCTTACGAGCAGTACTTC	CATSDATGGAYEQYF
TRBV4-1	20	NA	TRBD1	TRBJ2-3	TGCGCCAGCAGCCAAGATTTGGGACAGGGGGCGGCTTTTTTTACAGATACGCAGTATTTT	CASSQDLGQGAAFFTDTQYF
TRBV19	16	NA	NA	TRBJ1-4	TGTGCCAGTAGGGCAAGAGGGACAAATTTTCATGAAAAACTGTTTTTT	CASRARGTNFHEKLFF
TRBV21-1	18	once	NA	TRBJ1-1	TGTGCCACCAGAATGGGACGACAGGGGAAAGCCCCGAACACTGAAGCTTTCTTT	CATRMGRQGKAPNTEAFF
TRBV29-1	11	NA	NA	TRBJ1-2	TGCAGCGTTTGGACAGTAAATGGCTACACCTTC	CSVWTVNGYTF
TRBV25-1	15	once	TRBD2	TRBJ2-3	TGTGCCAGCAGTGCTAGCGGGAAATACACAGATACGCAGTATTTT	CASSASGKYTDTQYF
TRBV27	13	NA	NA	TRBJ2-1	TGTGCCAGCAGTTTGGGACAATACAATGAGCAGTTCTTC	CASSLGQYNEQFF
TRBV28	16	NA	NA	TRBJ2-2	TGTGCCAGCAGCCCCTACTGGGCCCCGAACACCGGGGAGCTGTTTTTT	CASSPYWAPNTGELFF
TRBV18	13	NA	NA	TRBJ1-5	TGTGCCAGCTCACCAGCCACCGACAAGGCCCAGCATTTT	CASSPATDKAQHF
TRBV23-1	12	NA	NA	TRBJ2-5	TGCGCCAGCCAAAGGGGCTTCGGGACCCAGTACTTC	CASQRGFGTQYF
TRBV12-3/TRBV12-4	11	NA	NA	TRBJ2-2	TGTGCCAGCAGTGCGAAAGAGGAGCTGTTTTTT	CASSAKEELFF
TRBV5-1	14	few	TRBD1	TRBJ1-6	TGCGCCAGCAGCTCCGGACAGGAGAATTCACCCCTCCACTTT	CASSSGQENSPLHF
TRBV28	17	NA	TRBD1	TRBJ1-1	TGTGCCAGCACCGCGACCGGACAGGGGAACATGAACACTGAAGCTTTCTTT	CASTATGQGNMNTEAFF
TRBV3-1/TRBV3-2	15	NA	NA	TRBJ2-3	TGTGCCAGCAGTGTCCGATTAGCGTTCACAGATACGCAGTATTTT	CASSVRLAFTDTQYF
TRBV28	11	NA	NA	TRBJ2-2	TGTGCCAGCAGGGGAGACGGGGAGCTGTTTTTT	CASRGDGELFF
TRBV25-1	16	NA	NA	TRBJ1-5	TGTGCCAGCAGTGAGGGCAGTTCGGCTAGCAATCAGCCCCAGCATTTT	CASSEGSSASNQPQHF
TRBV6-4	14	NA	TRBD2	TRBJ2-1	TGTGCCAGCAGTCCGAGCGGGGGGCCAGGTGAGCAGTTCTTC	CASSPSGGPGEQFF
TRBV6-2/TRBV6-3	16	NA	TRBD2	TRBJ2-5	TGTGCCAGCAGTTCACCCCGGACTAGCGGGGTGGAGACCCAGTACTTC	CASSSPRTSGVETQYF
TRBV19	15	NA	TRBD2	TRBJ2-2	TGTGCCAGTAGTGTACTAGCGGGAGGGCCCGGGGAGCTGTTTTTT	CASSVLAGGPGELFF
TRBV9	14	NA	NA	TRBJ2-7	TGTGCCAGCAGCGTCCGGGACACGGCCTACGAGCAGTACTTC	CASSVRDTAYEQYF
TRBV24-1	16	NA	NA	TRBJ2-3	TGTGCCACCAGTGCTTTTGGCGGGATGAGCACAGATACGCAGTATTTT	CATSAFGGMSTDTQYF
TRBV10-3	16	NA	NA	TRBJ2-7	TGTGCCATCAGTGGAGACTCGTACTCTAGCTCCTACGAGCAGTACTTC	CAISGDSYSSSYEQYF
TRBV27	14	once	TRBD1	TRBJ2-5	TGTGCCAGCAGTCCACAGGGGGCAAGGGAGACCCAGTACTTC	CASSPQGARETQYF
TRBV7-9	15	NA	NA	TRBJ2-2	TGTGCCAGCAGCGCGCCGACTCCGAACACCGGGGAGCTGTTTTTT	CASSAPTPNTGELFF
TRBV6-1	12	NA	NA	TRBJ1-2	TGTGCCAGCAGTGATACGGGTTTTGGCTACACCTTC	CASSDTGFGYTF
TRBV5-6	14	NA	TRBD2	TRBJ2-7	TGTGCCAGCAGCTTGGGGGCGGGAGGGTACGAGCAGTACTTC	CASSLGAGGYEQYF
TRBV10-1	13	NA	NA	TRBJ1-2	TGCGCCAGCAGTCCCCAGGGAAGCTATGGCTACACCTTC	CASSPQGSYGYTF
TRBV27	15	few	NA	TRBJ2-7	TGTGCCAGCAGTTTAGGTTCCAGCGGAAGTTACGAGCAGTACTTC	CASSLGSSGSYEQYF
TRBV5-4	16	NA	TRBD2	TRBJ2-5	TGTGCCAGCAGCTCCGGACTAGCGGCCTTTCAAGAGACCCAGTACTTC	CASSSGLAAFQETQYF
TRBV7-2	15	few	NA	TRBJ1-1	TGTGCCAGCAGCCACCGGACGGGAATTAACACTGAAGCTTTCTTT	CASSHRTGINTEAFF
TRBV6-5	16	NA	NA	TRBJ1-3	TGTGCCAGCAGTTACGCCCGGCAGGGCTCTGGAAACACCATATATTTT	CASSYARQGSGNTIYF
TRBV28	15	NA	NA	TRBJ1-1	TGTGCCAGCAGTCTTAACAGGGTTTTCGGCACTGAAGCTTTCTTT	CASSLNRVFGTEAFF
TRBV4-1	13	NA	NA	TRBJ2-3	TGCGCCAGCAGCCAAGAAAGGGGGTATACGCAGTATTTT	CASSQERGYTQYF
TRBV5-1	16	NA	TRBD2	TRBJ2-2	TGCGCCAGCAGCACCCTAGCGGGAGTCCGTAACGGGGAGCTGTTTTTT	CASSTLAGVRNGELFF
TRBV6-2/TRBV6-3	18	NA	NA	TRBJ1-2	TGTGCCAGCAGCCTGCATTACGTAGAATCGACAGTGAAATATGGCTACACCTTC	CASSLHYVESTVKYGYTF
TRBV6-6	13	NA	NA	TRBJ2-7	TGTGCCAGCAGTATAACAGGGATATACGAGCAGTACTTC	CASSITGIYEQYF